These 31 T cell receptor beta chains were all obtained from the same sample, sequenced in a study of T cell responses to AZD1222 COVID-19 vaccine. Clones were read by immunoSEQ multiplex PCR, and TCRdb kept only the in-frame ones, dropping some. This table holds 60,000 to 75,000 clones, approximately 90% found once. The sequenced sample was peripheral blood, obtained 28 days after the second AZD1222 dose. The source of these receptors is an adult who received the AZD1222 COVID-19 vaccine.

The chain employs TRBV29-1 and TRBJ2-4, with a tentative D call TRBD2 (6 bases). V was pared by 6 bases and J by 8 bases, with 17 bases between. This CDR3 has 13 residues. Germline V gives CDR1 SQVTM, CDR2 ANQGSEA. CDR3 loop: CSVPGTPGYIQYF. CDR3 in DNA: TGCAGCGTACCAGGGACTCCCGGATACATTCAGTACTTC.

The chain has TRBV7-8 and TRBJ2-2, with no clear D. The V end lost 2 bases, the J end lost 5 bases, and 6 bases lay between the germline ends. This CDR3 region has 13 residues. CDR1 and CDR2 from the germline V gene are SGHVS and FQNEAQ. CDR3 nucleotide sequence: TGTGCCAGCAGCTTACGCCCTACCGGGGAGCTGTTTTTT. Its translation is CASSLRPTGELFF.

The V call is TRBV19, the J call TRBJ2-2; the match to TRBD1 covers 8 bases. Unmatched junction bases numbered 8, after V lost 2 bases and J lost 6 bases. The CDR3 loop spans 16 amino acids. Germline-derived CDR1 and CDR2 are LNHDA and SQIVND (reference sequence). CDR3 sequence (DNA): TGTGCCAGTAGTATAATGGCAGGGGGCTATTCCGGGGAGCTGTTTTTT. This encodes CASSIMAGGYSGELFF.

The chain combines TRBV7-2 with TRBJ1-1; possible D gene TRBD1, 5 bases. V was trimmed by 4 bases and J by 6 bases, leaving 15 bases between them. CDR3 length: 14 residues. Germline V gives CDR1 SGHTA, CDR2 FQGNSA. CDR3: CASSSRLPGSEAFF. For the CDR3, the DNA is TGTGCCAGCAGCTCCCGGCTACCAGGGTCTGAAGCTTTCTTT.

This sequence joins TRBV29-1 and TRBJ2-1, with D perhaps matching TRBD2 (6 bases). V was pared by 2 bases and J by 9 bases, with 23 bases between. The CDR3 is 16 residues long. Germline loops: CDR1 SQVTM, CDR2 ANQGSEA. CDR3 sequence reads: CSVEPQGTGLLGEQFF. The CDR3 region has the DNA TGCAGCGTTGAACCCCAAGGTACGGGACTCTTAGGTGAGCAGTTCTTC.

The chain joins TRBV7-2 to TRBJ1-6; D might be TRBD1 (5 bases). This CDR3 contains 14 residues. The V end was cut by 5 bases, the J end by 7 bases, with 12 bases between. Germline V gene sequence: CDR1 SGHTA, CDR2 FQGNSA. In DNA, the CDR3 is TGTGCCAGCAGCGGCAGGGAGACCAATTCACCCCTCCACTTT. Residues: CASSGRETNSPLHF.

J is TRBJ1-6 and V is TRBV11-3; no clear D gene. Germline V gene lookup returns CDR1 SGHNT and CDR2 YENEEA. The CDR3 covers 13 residues. The V gene lost 3 bases and the J gene lost 10 bases, with 10 bases spanning the gap. CDR3: CASSLTGGSPLHF. The CDR3 DNA reads TGTGCCAGCAGCTTGACGGGTGGCTCACCCCTCCACTTT.

The CDR3 sequence is CATSGSREGNTIYF. As DNA, the CDR3 is TGTGCCACCAGCGGGTCCCGGGAGGGAAACACCATATATTTT. The chain links TRBV15 to TRBJ1-3, with D uncertain. With 5 bases removed from V and 4 bases from J, the gap between germline ends came to 12 bases. This CDR3 region has 14 residues. The V gene's germline CDR1 is LNHNV and CDR2 YYDKDF (reference sequence). The full variable domain, with the rest looked up from reference TRBV15 and TRBJ1-3, is DAMVIQNPRYQVTQFGKPVTLSCSQTLNHNVMYWYQQKSSQAPKLLFHYYDKDFNNEADTPDNFQSRRPNTSFCFLDIRSPGLGDTAMYLCATSGSREGNTIYFGEGSWLTVV.

This chain links TRBV27 with TRBJ1-4, with D maybe TRBD1 (5 bases). The CDR3 consists of 15 residues. Germline assignment: CDR1 MNHEY and CDR2 SMNVEV (reference sequence). V was clipped by 4 bases and J by 4 bases, with 13 bases between them. The CDR3 protein is CASSSQGRSNEKLFF. The CDR3 DNA reads as TGTGCCAGCAGTTCTCAGGGCCGTAGTAATGAAAAACTGTTTTTT. Full variable domain (remainder filled in from reference TRBV27 and TRBJ1-4): EAQVTQNPRYLITVTGKKLTVTCSQNMNHEYMSWYRQDPGLGLRQIYYSMNVEVTDKGDVPEGYKVSRKEKRNFPLILESPSPNQTSLYFCASSSQGRSNEKLFFGSGTQLSVL.

This chain uses TRBV6-1 with TRBJ1-6, with a weak D call TRBD1 (6 bases). Germline V gene sequence: CDR1 MNHNS, CDR2 SASEGT. The CDR3 loop spans 15 amino acids. V was clipped by 0 bases and J by 6 bases, with 9 bases between them. The CDR3 coding sequence is TGTGCCAGCAGTGAAGCGACAGGTTTTAATTCACCCCTCCACTTT. Protein product: CASSEATGFNSPLHF.

This clone showed up just once. The chain uses TRBV7-9 and TRBJ2-5, with 8 bases that match TRBD2. The CDR3 totals 13 residues. Per the germline V gene, CDR1 is SEHNR and CDR2 is FQNEAQ (reference sequence). V lost 6 bases, J lost 5 bases, and 5 bases stayed unmatched. DNA of the CDR3: TGTGCCAGCAGAAATGAGCGGGGGGAGACCCAGTACTTC. This sequence encodes CASRNERGETQYF.

The chain couples TRBV7-8 to TRBJ2-1; 13 nucleotides line up with TRBD2. Looked up from germline, CDR1 is SGHVS and CDR2 is FQNEAQ. The CDR3 is 15 amino acids. V shed 5 bases and J 9 bases; nucleotides not matched to a gene: 7. CDR3 sequence reads: CASSPLAGGPGEQFF. As DNA, the CDR3 is TGTGCCAGCAGCCCACTAGCGGGAGGGCCTGGTGAGCAGTTCTTC.

The rearrangement uses TRBV5-1 and TRBJ1-2, with D maybe TRBD1 (6 bases). This CDR3 contains 15 residues. Germline CDR1 reads SGHRS; CDR2 reads YFSETQ. V was pared by 0 bases and J by 8 bases, with 17 bases between. CDR3: CASSLAQGQIGGYTF. CDR3 DNA sequence: TGCGCCAGCAGCTTGGCCCAGGGACAAATTGGAGGCTACACCTTC.

The chain uses TRBV30 and TRBJ1-6; maybe TRBD1 (5 bases). This CDR3 is 16 amino acids long. Trimming left V 7 bases short and J 2 bases short, with 18 bases between. The germline V gene encodes CDR1 GTSNPN and CDR2 SVGIG (reference sequence). The CDR3 DNA sequence: TGTGCCTTCACCACGAGCGGGGCAACCTATAATTCACCCCTCCACTTT. It codes for CAFTTSGATYNSPLHF.

J is TRBJ2-3 and V is TRBV16, with D tentatively TRBD1 (5 bases). Germline values: CDR1 KGHSY, CDR2 FQNENV. With 6 bases removed from V and 2 bases from J, the gap between germline ends came to 18 bases. This CDR3 is 16 amino acids long. As DNA, the CDR3 is TGTGCCAGCAGTAAGGGCCAGGACACCTACACAGATACGCAGTATTTT. Its translation: CASSKGQDTYTDTQYF.

This clone was seen a few times. This chain joins TRBV5-1 and TRBJ2-7; TRBD1 matches 8 bases. Germline V CDR1 and CDR2: SGHRS, YFSETQ. The V and J ends lost 0 bases and 5 bases, in that order; junction bases with no gene match: 7. The CDR3 runs to 15 residues. For the CDR3, the DNA is TGCGCCAGCAGCTTGGTGGGGACAGGACCTGACGAGCAGTACTTC. Protein product: CASSLVGTGPDEQYF. The full variable domain, rest sourced from reference TRBV5-1 and TRBJ2-7, is KAGVTQTPRYLIKTRGQQVTLSCSPISGHRSVSWYQQTPGQGLQFLFEYFSETQRNKGNFPGRFSGRQFSNSRSEMNVSTLELGDSALYLCASSLVGTGPDEQYFGPGTRLTVT.

This chain links TRBV27 with TRBJ2-2; D call uncertain. In germline, CDR1 is MNHEY, CDR2 SMNVEV (reference sequence). The CDR3 has 12 amino acids. The V end was cut by 6 bases, the J end by 7 bases, with 9 bases between. CDR3 sequence: CASSPSSGELFF. The DNA of the CDR3 is TGTGCCAGCAGCCCAAGTAGCGGGGAGCTGTTTTTT.

The chain has TRBV9 and TRBJ2-3, with 12 nucleotides matching TRBD2. The CDR3 covers 18 residues. The ends lost 0 bases at V and 1 base at J; junction bases unmatched: 6. The germline CDR1 and CDR2 sequences are SGDLS and YYNGEE. CDR3 region: CASSVGLAGVGGTDTQYF. The CDR3 DNA sequence: TGTGCCAGCAGCGTAGGACTAGCGGGAGTTGGGGGCACAGATACGCAGTATTTT.

In this sample, this clone turned up once. The chain is built from TRBV5-8 and TRBJ1-3; no clear D. Trimming removed 2 bases from V and 4 bases from J, with 13 bases in between. The CDR3 is 15 amino acids. The V gene's germline CDR1 is SGHTS and CDR2 YDEGEE. The chain's CDR3 is CASSLEYLGGNTIYF. The CDR3 DNA follows: TGTGCCAGCAGCTTAGAGTATTTAGGGGGAAACACCATATATTTT.

The chain joins TRBV9 to TRBJ2-7, with D tentatively TRBD2 (6 bases). This CDR3 has 14 amino acids. V lost 2 bases and J 4 bases, leaving 13 bases between the germline ends. Germline V gives CDR1 SGDLS, CDR2 YYNGEE. CDR3 region: CASSVKEGGYEQYF. CDR3 DNA: TGTGCCAGCAGCGTTAAGGAGGGCGGGTACGAGCAGTACTTC.

V usage is TRBV5-1 and J usage is TRBJ2-7; 8 nucleotides line up with TRBD2. CDR1 is SGHRS, CDR2 YFSETQ, per germline. Germline trimming cut 4 bases from V and 5 bases from J; bases unmatched to any gene: 8. This CDR3 spans 14 amino acids. The CDR3 spells CASSSGTSGDEQYF. DNA for the CDR3: TGCGCCAGCAGCAGTGGGACTAGTGGCGACGAGCAGTACTTC.

The V and J genes are TRBV2 and TRBJ2-7; D is unresolved. Germline lookup yields CDR1 SNHLY and CDR2 FYNNEI. The CDR3 length is 14 residues. The germline V and J ends were trimmed by 3 bases and 5 bases, with 14 bases remaining between them. CDR3 sequence: CASSDFGWVDEQYF. The CDR3 DNA sequence: TGTGCCAGCAGTGATTTTGGGTGGGTGGACGAGCAGTACTTC.

The V call is TRBV12-3 or TRBV12-4, the J call TRBJ2-1; D call uncertain. CDR3 size: 12 residues. Trimming stripped 6 bases from V and 6 bases from J, with 9 bases between. The CDR3 region has the DNA TGTGCCAGCAGGGGGATAACCAATGAGCAGTTCTTC. Translating it yields CASRGITNEQFF.

The gene calls are TRBV11-3 and TRBJ1-1, with TRBD1 identical over 7 bases. Trimming removed 5 bases from V and 4 bases from J; junction bases left unmatched: 4. Germline CDR1 SGHNT, CDR2 YENEEA. The CDR3 has 13 residues. The chain's CDR3 is CASSTGAITEAFF. DNA of the CDR3: TGTGCCAGCAGCACAGGGGCAATCACTGAAGCTTTCTTT.

The rearrangement joins TRBV7-3 to TRBJ2-1; 7 bases map to TRBD2. CDR3 length: 15 residues. Germline-derived CDR1 and CDR2 are SGHTA and FQGTGA. J gave up 4 bases and V 5 bases, and 8 bases lay outside the gene matches. CDR3 sequence: CASSLGGGSYNEQFF. CDR3 nucleotide sequence: TGTGCCAGCAGCCTGGGTGGCGGGAGTTACAATGAGCAGTTCTTC.

Here the CDR3 reads CASSLGQGEVYGYTF. The CDR3 DNA follows: TGCGCCAGCAGCTTGGGACAGGGAGAGGTATATGGCTACACCTTC. The chain joins TRBV5-1 to TRBJ1-2; 7 nucleotides align to TRBD1. Germline loops: CDR1 SGHRS, CDR2 YFSETQ. CDR3 length equals 15 residues. Germline trimming cut 0 bases from V and 5 bases from J; bases unmatched to any gene: 7.

The chain employs TRBV3-1 (or the pseudogene TRBV3-2) and TRBJ2-3; D may be TRBD1 or TRBD2 (6 bases each). Trimming pared 4 bases from V and 0 bases from J, leaving 17 bases between. CDR3 length: 17 residues. Germline V gives CDR1 LGHDT, CDR2 YNNKEL (reference sequence). The CDR3 protein is CASSPGGSPTSTDTQYF. The CDR3 DNA is TGTGCCAGCAGCCCCGGGGGCAGTCCCACTAGCACAGATACGCAGTATTTT.

The chain is built from TRBV6-5 and TRBJ1-3; weak D call: TRBD1 (6 bases). The V end lost 0 bases, the J end lost 7 bases, and 10 bases lay between the germline ends. The length of the CDR3 is 14 residues. From germline, CDR1 is MNHEY and CDR2 SVGAGI. The CDR3, as DNA: TGTGCCAGCAGTTACTCAGACAGGATGAACACCATATATTTT. Its translation: CASSYSDRMNTIYF.

CDR3 sequence: CASSYQGQGPNQPQHF. CDR3 in DNA: TGTGCCAGCTCCTACCAGGGTCAGGGGCCTAATCAGCCCCAGCATTTT. This chain links TRBV28 with TRBJ1-5; the D gene is possibly TRBD1 (6 bases). Germline lookup yields CDR1 MDHEN and CDR2 SYDVKM. CDR3 length: 16 residues. Trimming cost V 8 bases and J 4 bases, with 21 bases left between them.

This CDR3 reads CASSLSRTSGNTQYF. The CDR3 region has the DNA TGTGCCAGCAGTTTATCGAGAACTAGCGGGAATACGCAGTATTTT. The chain has TRBV27 and TRBJ2-3; TRBD2 aligns across 10 bases. The germline CDR1 and CDR2 sequences are MNHEY and SMNVEV (reference sequence). The CDR3 length is 15 residues. V lost 0 bases to trimming and J lost 7 bases; unmatched junction nucleotides: 4.

This rearrangement joins TRBV6-1 to TRBJ1-3, with no clear D. This CDR3 region has 14 residues. Germline V gene lookup returns CDR1 MNHNS and CDR2 SASEGT. The V and J ends lost 3 bases and 4 bases respectively, with 10 bases between them. CDR3 DNA: TGTGCCAGCAGTGAGTATGGGAACGGAAACACCATATATTTT. It encodes CASSEYGNGNTIYF.